Shown below are 17 T cell receptor beta chains from a single sample sequenced in a study of response to subunit inactivated influenza vaccine. TCRdb fed the RT-PCR reads into MiXCR, producing one record per CDR3 protein. The data hold about 500,000 distinct CDR3 sequences, with 10% to 15% observed a single time. Sequences were derived from PBMCs from blood, sampled roughly 6 weeks after vaccination. These receptors were obtained from a man in his fifties who received an inactivated influenza vaccine.

The gene calls are TRBV30 and TRBJ1-1; TRBD1 might be the D (6 bases). V lost 3 bases and J 2 bases, leaving 10 bases between the germline ends. Germline CDR1 reads GTSNPN; CDR2 reads SVGIG (reference sequence). The CDR3 has 13 residues. CDR3 sequence (DNA): TGTGCCTGGAGCGGACAGCCTAACACTGAAGCTTTCTTT. Its protein product is CAWSGQPNTEAFF.

In this sample, this clonotype turned up many times. The V call is TRBV20-1, the J call TRBJ1-2; 9 nucleotides align to TRBD1. The V segment lost 4 bases and the J segment 0 bases; nucleotides outside the gene matches: 3. CDR1 and CDR2 from the germline V gene are DFQATT and SNEGSKA (reference sequence). The CDR3 runs to 14 residues. DNA of the CDR3: TGCAGTGCTACCACAGGGGGCTCTAACTATGGCTACACCTTC. It is translated as CSATTGGSNYGYTF.

This clonotype occurred a few times. The chain employs TRBV20-1 and TRBJ1-1; D not resolved. The CDR3 runs to 14 residues. Trimming removed 2 bases at V and 11 bases at J, with 21 bases between. Germline V CDR1 and CDR2: DFQATT, SNEGSKA (reference sequence). The CDR3 DNA reads as TGCAGTGCTAGATTTGACGGTCATGAACAAAAGGCTTTCTTT. This sequence encodes CSARFDGHEQKAFF.

This clonotype was found many times. V usage is TRBV5-6 and J usage is TRBJ2-3; D unresolved. The V end was cut by 4 bases, the J end by 0 bases, with 12 bases between. This CDR3 comprises 15 residues. Germline CDR1 is SGHDT and CDR2 is YYEEEE. This CDR3 reads CASSPYLLSTDTQYF. In DNA form, the CDR3 reads TGTGCCAGCAGCCCCTACCTCTTAAGCACAGATACGCAGTATTTT.

This clonotype occurred a few times. The chain joins TRBV7-2 to TRBJ2-5, with TRBD2 identical over 7 bases. This CDR3 is 16 amino acids long. J lost 1 base, V lost 1 base, and 6 bases had no gene match. Germline V gene lookup returns CDR1 SGHTA and CDR2 FQGNSA. The CDR3 DNA reads as TGTGCCAGCAGCTTAGTGGTCCTAGCGGTCCAAGAGACCCAGTACTTC. Encoded protein: CASSLVVLAVQETQYF.

This chain connects TRBV7-6 to TRBJ2-7; D not certain. Germline assignment: CDR1 SGHVS and CDR2 FNYEAQ. The V end lost 4 bases, the J end lost 1 base, and 8 bases lay between the germline ends. The CDR3 is 13 amino acids. The CDR3 DNA reads TGTGCCAGCAGCTCAGACCTATCCTACGAGCAGTACTTC. Protein product: CASSSDLSYEQYF.

The chain combines TRBV7-2 with TRBJ1-2; D might be TRBD1 (5 bases). The CDR3 covers 13 residues. Germline values: CDR1 SGHTA, CDR2 FQGNSA. Trimming stripped 1 base from V and 8 bases from J, with 11 bases between. DNA of the CDR3: TGTGCCAGCAGCTTAGTAGGGGCCATGGGCTACACCTTC. It yields the protein CASSLVGAMGYTF.

CDR3 loop: CASSFRRDAYYNEQFF. The CDR3 coding sequence is TGTGCCAGTAGTTTTCGCCGGGATGCTTACTACAATGAGCAGTTCTTC. V is TRBV19 and J is TRBJ2-1; a possible D gene is TRBD2 (5 bases). V lost 5 bases and J lost 3, with 17 bases in between. Germline V gene sequence: CDR1 LNHDA, CDR2 SQIVND (reference sequence). This CDR3 has 16 residues. Full variable domain (rest looked up from reference TRBV19 and TRBJ2-1): DGGITQSPKYLFRKEGQNVTLSCEQNLNHDAMYWYRQDPGQGLRLIYYSQIVNDFQKGDIAEGYSVSREKKESFPLTVTSAQKNPTAFYLCASSFRRDAYYNEQFFGPGTRLTVL.

Only a few counts were recorded for this clonotype. V usage is TRBV7-3 and J usage is TRBJ2-6; D gene uncertain. Germline-derived CDR1 and CDR2 are SGHTA and FQGTGA. The CDR3 covers 14 residues. V was shortened by 0 bases and J by 4 bases, with 4 bases between the two germline ends. CDR3 bases: TGTGCCAGCAGCTTAACACCCGGGGCCAACGTCCTGACTTTC. Translation: CASSLTPGANVLTF.

This clonotype came up a few times. The gene calls are TRBV5-1 and TRBJ2-3; 8 bases align to TRBD2. Looked up from germline, CDR1 is SGHRS and CDR2 is YFSETQ. V dropped 4 bases and J dropped 2; count of bases not matched to a gene: 6. CDR3 length equals 15 residues. The CDR3, as DNA: TGCGCCAGCAGCCGGACTAGCCGAATCACAGATACGCAGTATTTT. It specifies CASSRTSRITDTQYF.

DNA for the CDR3: TGTGCCAGCAGCCAAGCAGTGCCGGGACGCCTCATGGCGAATGAGCAGTTCTTC. Protein product: CASSQAVPGRLMANEQFF. The chain couples TRBV3-1 to TRBJ2-1; D possibly matches TRBD1 or TRBD2 (5 bases each). Germline assignment: CDR1 LGHDT and CDR2 YNNKEL (reference sequence). Trimming removed 1 base at V and 7 bases at J, with 23 bases between. The CDR3 is 18 amino acids.

This clonotype was seen a few times. V usage is TRBV11-2 and J usage is TRBJ1-2; 9 nucleotides align to TRBD1. Trimming at V came to 4 bases and at J to 8 bases, leaving 8 bases not matched to a gene. In germline, CDR1 is SGHAT, CDR2 FQNNGV. This CDR3 region has 14 residues. This CDR3 reads CASSYPGTGMGYTF. The DNA for the CDR3 is TGTGCCAGCAGCTACCCCGGGACAGGGATGGGCTACACCTTC.

There are a few counts of this clonotype. CDR3 sequence reads: CATSPMGGKAYNEQFF. CDR3 in DNA: TGTGCCACCAGTCCTATGGGGGGAAAGGCCTACAATGAGCAGTTCTTC. The chain employs TRBV24-1 and TRBJ2-1; the D gene is possibly TRBD2 (6 bases). V was clipped by 6 bases and J by 2 bases, with 16 bases between them. From germline, CDR1 is KGHDR and CDR2 SFDVKD. The CDR3 is 16 residues long.

This clonotype appeared a few times. The chain carries TRBV15 and TRBJ1-5; no clear D gene. CDR3 length: 14 residues. V lost 1 base, J lost 5 bases, and 9 bases lay in between. Germline CDR1 reads LNHNV; CDR2 reads YYDKDF (reference sequence). CDR3 coding DNA: TGTGCCACCAGCAGAGTGCCCCTGGATCAGCCCCAGCATTTT. It yields the protein CATSRVPLDQPQHF.

The V gene is TRBV24-1, the J gene TRBJ2-1; 8 nucleotides align to TRBD2. Germline V gene lookup returns CDR1 KGHDR and CDR2 SFDVKD. CDR3 size: 15 residues. V shed 7 bases, J shed 7 bases, and the junction held 11 bases outside the gene matches. This CDR3 is CATSKAGAFGNEQFF. The CDR3, as DNA: TGTGCCACCAGCAAAGCGGGAGCCTTTGGGAATGAGCAGTTCTTC.

This clonotype was counted between two and nine times. The rearrangement uses TRBV5-4 and TRBJ1-1; D gene uncertain. Per the germline V gene, CDR1 is SGHNT and CDR2 is YYREEE (reference sequence). Trimming stripped 4 bases from V and 0 bases from J, with 7 bases between. The CDR3 has 13 residues. The CDR3 sequence is CASSRPMNTEAFF. The CDR3 DNA reads as TGTGCCAGCAGCCGACCCATGAACACTGAAGCTTTCTTT.

This clonotype was counted a few times. The chain uses TRBV27 and TRBJ2-2, with D possibly being TRBD1 (5 bases). CDR3 length: 15 amino acids. V lost 3 bases to trimming and J lost 0 bases, with 8 bases between them. From germline, CDR1 is MNHEY and CDR2 SMNVEV (reference sequence). CDR3 in DNA: TGTGCCAGCAGTTTCCAGGGTACGAACACCGGGGAGCTGTTTTTT. Protein product: CASSFQGTNTGELFF.